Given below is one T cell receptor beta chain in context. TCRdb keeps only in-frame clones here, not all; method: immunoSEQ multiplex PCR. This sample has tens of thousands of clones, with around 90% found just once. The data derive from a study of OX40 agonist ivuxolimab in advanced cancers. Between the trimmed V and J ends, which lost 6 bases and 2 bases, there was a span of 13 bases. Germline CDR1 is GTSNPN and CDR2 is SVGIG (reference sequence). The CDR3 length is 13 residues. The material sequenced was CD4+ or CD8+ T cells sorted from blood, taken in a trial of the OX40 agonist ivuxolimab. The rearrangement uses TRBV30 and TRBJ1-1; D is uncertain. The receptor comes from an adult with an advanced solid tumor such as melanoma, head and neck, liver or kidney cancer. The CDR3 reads CACSIRLNTEAFF. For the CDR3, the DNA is TGTGCCTGCAGTATACGGTTAAACACTGAAGCTTTCTTT.